The 3 T cell receptor beta chains in this list originate from one sample, sequenced in a study of beta chain features in type 1 diabetes. Study-level findings and limits: Significant though moderate, a shortening of TCRB CDR3s appeared in all four CD4+ subsets of Type 1 diabetes patients.

Reverse transcribing all isolated RNA meant expressed TCRB transcripts were sequenced. Data came from immunoSEQ multiplex PCR; TCRdb stores just in-frame clones and leaves some out. The profile shows some 150,000 clones, 10% to 15% of them singletons. These receptors are not linked to any known antigen. Sequencing was done on a sample of central memory CD4+ T cells from blood. These receptors were obtained from a man aged 18-30 years with type 1 diabetes.

This clone was counted a few times. CDR3 sequence reads: CAWSATGGGWETQYF. Here the CDR3 DNA reads TGTGCCTGGAGCGCTACAGGGGGCGGGTGGGAGACCCAGTACTTC. The chain links TRBV30 to TRBJ2-5, with 9 bases aligning to TRBD1. V trimming: 3 bases; J trimming: 5 bases; junction bases outside the gene matches: 10. Germline assignment: CDR1 GTSNPN and CDR2 SVGIG (reference sequence). The length of the CDR3 is 15 residues.

This clone was seen at least ten times. This rearrangement joins TRBV6-5 to TRBJ2-7, with 7 bases fitting TRBD1. Trimming cost V 7 bases and J 6 bases; bases outside gene matches: 9. In germline, CDR1 is MNHEY, CDR2 SVGAGI. The CDR3 length is 13 residues. The CDR3 protein is CASNFRTGGEQYF. The DNA for the CDR3 is TGTGCCAGCAATTTCAGGACAGGAGGCGAGCAGTACTTC.

This clone showed up just a few times. In the same sample, other DNA sequences code for this CDR3. In DNA, the CDR3 is TGTGCCAGCAGCCCCCACAATGAGCAGTTCTTC. Its protein is CASSPHNEQFF. This rearrangement joins TRBV7-2 to TRBJ2-1, with D unclear. Germline values: CDR1 SGHTA, CDR2 FQGNSA. The CDR3 sequence is 11 residues long. V gave up 5 bases and J gave up 5 bases, with 4 bases separating them.